Reported below is one T cell receptor (beta chain). Its antigen is not identified. PCR was performed using 60 Vbeta and 13 Jbeta primers. The data were produced by immunoSEQ multiplex PCR, yet TCRdb's version contains in-frame clones alone and is incomplete. The data hold 100,000 to 150,000 clones, with 78% observed a single time. The data originate from a study of cytomegalovirus exposure and HLA in healthy donors. The study, taken as a whole, reports: For TCR beta chains, V- and J-gene trimming was later linked to a missense DCLRE1C variant. About 87% or about 30% of the time was how often most TCR beta V segments were productive, according to an earlier analysis. While the bulk of TCR sequences proved rare, some public TCRs turned up in many donors. In vitro, a few CMV-associated chains proved specific for CMV antigens.

This CDR3 has 14 residues. The germline V gene encodes CDR1 MNHNY and CDR2 SVGAGI (reference sequence). The clonotype originates from a woman in her forties in good health and CMV-seronegative. The J gene is TRBJ2-5, the V gene TRBV6-6; 11 bases line up with TRBD2. TRBJ2-7 explains the end of the DNA better; the J call may be wrong. Source material: PBMCs. The CDR3 loop is CASRLAGGSYEQYF. CDR3 nucleotide sequence: TGTGCCAGCAGGCTAGCGGGAGGCTCCTACGAGCAGTACTTC.